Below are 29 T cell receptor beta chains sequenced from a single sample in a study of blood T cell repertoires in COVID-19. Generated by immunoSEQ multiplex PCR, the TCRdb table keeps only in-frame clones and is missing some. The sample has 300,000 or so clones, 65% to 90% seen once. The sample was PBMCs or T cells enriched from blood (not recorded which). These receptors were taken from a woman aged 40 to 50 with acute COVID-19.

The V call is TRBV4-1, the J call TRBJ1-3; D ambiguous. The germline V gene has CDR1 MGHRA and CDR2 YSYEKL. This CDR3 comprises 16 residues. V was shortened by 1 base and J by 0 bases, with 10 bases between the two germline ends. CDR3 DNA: TGCGCCAGCAGCCAAGTGGAAGCGGCCTCTGGAAACACCATATATTTT. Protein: CASSQVEAASGNTIYF.

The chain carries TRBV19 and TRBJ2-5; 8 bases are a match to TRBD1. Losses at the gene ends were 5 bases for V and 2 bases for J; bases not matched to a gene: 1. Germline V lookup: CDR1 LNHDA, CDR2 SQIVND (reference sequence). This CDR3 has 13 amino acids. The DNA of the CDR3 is TGTGCCAGTAGTGGGGACAGGCAAGAGACCCAGTACTTC. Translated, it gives CASSGDRQETQYF. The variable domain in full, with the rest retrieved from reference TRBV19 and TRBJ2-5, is DGGITQSPKYLFRKEGQNVTLSCEQNLNHDAMYWYRQDPGQGLRLIYYSQIVNDFQKGDIAEGYSVSREKKESFPLTVTSAQKNPTAFYLCASSGDRQETQYFGPGTRLLVL.

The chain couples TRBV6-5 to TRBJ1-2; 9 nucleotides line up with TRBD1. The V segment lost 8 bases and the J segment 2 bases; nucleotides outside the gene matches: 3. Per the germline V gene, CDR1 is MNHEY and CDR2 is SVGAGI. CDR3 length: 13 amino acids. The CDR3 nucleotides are TGTGCCAGCTGGGACAGGGCAAACTATGGCTACACCTTC. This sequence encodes CASWDRANYGYTF.

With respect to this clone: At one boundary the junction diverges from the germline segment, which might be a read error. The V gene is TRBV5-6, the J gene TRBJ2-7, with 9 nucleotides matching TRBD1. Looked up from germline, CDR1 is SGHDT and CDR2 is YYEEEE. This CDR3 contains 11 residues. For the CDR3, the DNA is TGTGCCAGCAGCTTGTATGGACAGGGGATTTTC. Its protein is CASSLYGQGIF. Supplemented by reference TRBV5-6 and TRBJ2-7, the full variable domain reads DAGVTQSPTHLIKTRGQQVTLRCSPKSGHDTVSWYQQALGQGPQFIFQYYEEEERQRGNFPDRFSGHQFPNYSSELNVNALLLGDSALYLCASSLYGQGIFGPGTRLTVT.

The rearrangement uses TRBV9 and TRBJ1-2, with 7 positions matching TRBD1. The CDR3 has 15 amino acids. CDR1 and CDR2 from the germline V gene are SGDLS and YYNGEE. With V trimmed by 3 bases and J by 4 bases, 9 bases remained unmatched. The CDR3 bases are TGTGCCAGCAGCGCAACCAACAGGGGCGGCTATGGCTACACCTTC. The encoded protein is CASSATNRGGYGYTF.

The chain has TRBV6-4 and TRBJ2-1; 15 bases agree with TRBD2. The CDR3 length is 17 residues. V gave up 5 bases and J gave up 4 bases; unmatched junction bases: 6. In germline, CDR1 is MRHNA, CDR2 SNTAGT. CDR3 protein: CASSRTSGRALYNEQFF. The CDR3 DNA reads TGTGCCAGCAGTCGGACTAGCGGGAGGGCCTTGTACAATGAGCAGTTCTTC.

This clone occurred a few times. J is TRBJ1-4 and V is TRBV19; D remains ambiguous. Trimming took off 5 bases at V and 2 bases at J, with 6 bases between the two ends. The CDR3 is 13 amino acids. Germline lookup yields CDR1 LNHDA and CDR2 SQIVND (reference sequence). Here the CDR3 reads CASSPTTNEKLFF. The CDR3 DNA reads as TGTGCCAGTAGTCCCACTACTAATGAAAAACTGTTTTTT.

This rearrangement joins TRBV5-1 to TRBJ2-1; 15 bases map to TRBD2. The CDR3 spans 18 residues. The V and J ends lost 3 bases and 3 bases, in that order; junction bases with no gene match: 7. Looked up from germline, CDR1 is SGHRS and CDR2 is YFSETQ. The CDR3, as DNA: TGCGCCAGCAGCTCCCTAGGACTAGCGGGAGGGGGCTACAATGAGCAGTTCTTC. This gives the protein CASSSLGLAGGGYNEQFF.

The CDR3 DNA follows: TGTGCCAGCAGCCCGCGGACAGGGACTGAAGCTTTCTTT. Its translation: CASSPRTGTEAFF. This chain uses TRBV11-2 with TRBJ1-1, with 8 nucleotides matching TRBD1. Losses at the gene ends were 5 bases for V and 5 bases for J; bases not matched to a gene: 4. CDR1 SGHAT and CDR2 FQNNGV come from the germline V gene. CDR3 length: 13 amino acids.

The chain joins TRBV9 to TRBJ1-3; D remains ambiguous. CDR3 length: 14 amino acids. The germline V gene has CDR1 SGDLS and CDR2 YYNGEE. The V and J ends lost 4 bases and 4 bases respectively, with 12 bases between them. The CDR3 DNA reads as TGTGCCAGCAGCCCTCGGGATCTCGGAAACACCATATATTTT. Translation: CASSPRDLGNTIYF.

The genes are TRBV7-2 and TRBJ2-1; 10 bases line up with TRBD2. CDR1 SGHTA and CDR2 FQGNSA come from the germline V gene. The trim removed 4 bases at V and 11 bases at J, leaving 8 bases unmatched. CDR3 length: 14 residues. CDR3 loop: CASSYGLADPKQFF. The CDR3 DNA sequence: TGTGCCAGCAGCTATGGACTAGCGGATCCGAAGCAGTTCTTC.

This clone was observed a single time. CDR3 nucleotide sequence: TGCGCCAGCAGCCTGGGACAGGGGGTCAACACCATATATTTT. The encoded protein is CASSLGQGVNTIYF. The J gene is TRBJ1-3, the V gene TRBV5-1; TRBD1 matches at 11 bases. Germline CDR1 reads SGHRS; CDR2 reads YFSETQ. J was trimmed by 7 bases and V by 4 bases; bases with no gene match: 4. The CDR3 has 14 residues.

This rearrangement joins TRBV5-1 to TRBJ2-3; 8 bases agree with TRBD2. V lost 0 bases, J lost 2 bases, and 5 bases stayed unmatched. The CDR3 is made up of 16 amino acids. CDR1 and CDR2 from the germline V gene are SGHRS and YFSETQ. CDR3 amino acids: CASSLVPGGDTDTQYF. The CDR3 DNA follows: TGCGCCAGCAGCTTGGTTCCGGGAGGGGACACAGATACGCAGTATTTT.

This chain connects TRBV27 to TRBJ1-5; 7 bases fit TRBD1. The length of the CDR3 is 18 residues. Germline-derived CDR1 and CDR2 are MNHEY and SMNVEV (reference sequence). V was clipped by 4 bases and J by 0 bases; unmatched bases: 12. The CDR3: CASSSRPGTAYSNQPQHF. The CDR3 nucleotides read TGTGCCAGCAGTTCCCGTCCGGGGACAGCTTATAGCAATCAGCCCCAGCATTTT.

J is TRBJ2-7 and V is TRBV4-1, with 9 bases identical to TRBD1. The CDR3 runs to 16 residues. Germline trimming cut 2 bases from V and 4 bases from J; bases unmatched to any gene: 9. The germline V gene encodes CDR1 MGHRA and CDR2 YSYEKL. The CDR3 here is CASSQYSGTGSYEQYF. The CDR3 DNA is TGCGCCAGCAGCCAATATTCCGGGACAGGGTCTTACGAGCAGTACTTC.

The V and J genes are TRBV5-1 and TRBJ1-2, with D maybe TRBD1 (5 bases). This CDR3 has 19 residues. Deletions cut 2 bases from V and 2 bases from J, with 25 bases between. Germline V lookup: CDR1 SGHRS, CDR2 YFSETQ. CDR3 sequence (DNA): TGCGCCAGCAGCTTAGGGACCAGGGAGGCCCAACGGAGAAACTATGGCTACACCTTC. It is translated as CASSLGTREAQRRNYGYTF.

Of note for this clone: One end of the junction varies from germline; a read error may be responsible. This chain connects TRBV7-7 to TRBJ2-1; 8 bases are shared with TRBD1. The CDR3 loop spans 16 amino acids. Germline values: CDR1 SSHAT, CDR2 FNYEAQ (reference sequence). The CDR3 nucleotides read TGTGCTAGCAGCTTAGGGCAGGGGGCTCTATACAATGAGCAGTTCTTC. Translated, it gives CASSLGQGALYNEQFF. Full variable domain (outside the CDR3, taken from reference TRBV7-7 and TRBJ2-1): GAGVSQSPRYKVTKRGQDVTLRCDPISSHATLYWYQQALGQGPEFLTYFNYEAQPDKSGLPSDRFSAERPEGSISTLTIQRTEQRDSAMYRCASSLGQGALYNEQFFGPGTRLTVL.

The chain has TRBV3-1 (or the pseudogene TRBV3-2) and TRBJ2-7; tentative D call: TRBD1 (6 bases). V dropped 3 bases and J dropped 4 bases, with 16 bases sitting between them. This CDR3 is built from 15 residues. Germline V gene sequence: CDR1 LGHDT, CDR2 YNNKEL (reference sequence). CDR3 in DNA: TGTGCCAGCAGCCAGGAAATGGGGGCAGAGTACGAGCAGTACTTC. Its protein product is CASSQEMGAEYEQYF.

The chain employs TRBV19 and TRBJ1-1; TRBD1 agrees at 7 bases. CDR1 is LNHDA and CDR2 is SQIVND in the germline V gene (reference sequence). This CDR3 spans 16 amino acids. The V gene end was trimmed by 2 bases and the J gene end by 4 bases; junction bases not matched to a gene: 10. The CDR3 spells CASSISETGWITEAFF. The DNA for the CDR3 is TGTGCCAGTAGTATAAGTGAGACAGGGTGGATCACTGAAGCTTTCTTT. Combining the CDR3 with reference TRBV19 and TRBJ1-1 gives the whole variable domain DGGITQSPKYLFRKEGQNVTLSCEQNLNHDAMYWYRQDPGQGLRLIYYSQIVNDFQKGDIAEGYSVSREKKESFPLTVTSAQKNPTAFYLCASSISETGWITEAFFGQGTRLTVV.

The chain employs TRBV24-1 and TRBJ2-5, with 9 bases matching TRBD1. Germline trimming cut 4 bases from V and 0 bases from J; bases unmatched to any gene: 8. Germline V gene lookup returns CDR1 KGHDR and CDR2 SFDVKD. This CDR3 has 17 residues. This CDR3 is CATSEPGQGRDQETQYF. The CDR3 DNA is TGTGCCACCAGTGAACCTGGACAGGGGAGAGACCAAGAGACCCAGTACTTC.

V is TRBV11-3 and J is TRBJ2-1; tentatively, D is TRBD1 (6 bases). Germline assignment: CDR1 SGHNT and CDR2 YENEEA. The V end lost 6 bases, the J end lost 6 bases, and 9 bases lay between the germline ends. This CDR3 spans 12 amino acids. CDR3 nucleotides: TGTGCCAGCAGTCAACAGGGCAATGAGCAGTTCTTC. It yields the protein CASSQQGNEQFF.

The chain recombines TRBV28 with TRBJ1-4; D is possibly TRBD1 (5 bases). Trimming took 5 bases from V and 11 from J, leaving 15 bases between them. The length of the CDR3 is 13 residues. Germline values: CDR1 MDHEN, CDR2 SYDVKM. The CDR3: CASSGRRGEKLFF. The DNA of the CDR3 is TGTGCCAGCAGTGGGCGGAGGGGCGAGAAACTGTTTTTT. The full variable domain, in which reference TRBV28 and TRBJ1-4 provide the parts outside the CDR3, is DVKVTQSSRYLVKRTGEKVFLECVQDMDHENMFWYRQDPGLGLRLIYFSYDVKMKEKGDIPEGYSVSREKKERFSLILESASTNQTSMYLCASSGRRGEKLFFGSGTQLSVL.

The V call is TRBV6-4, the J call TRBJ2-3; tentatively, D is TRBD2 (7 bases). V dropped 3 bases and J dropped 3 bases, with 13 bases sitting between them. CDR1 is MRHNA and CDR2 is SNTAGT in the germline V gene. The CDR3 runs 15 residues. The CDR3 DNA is TGTGCCAGCAGTGAGAGTGGGGGGGCGACAGATACGCAGTATTTT. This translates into CASSESGGATDTQYF.

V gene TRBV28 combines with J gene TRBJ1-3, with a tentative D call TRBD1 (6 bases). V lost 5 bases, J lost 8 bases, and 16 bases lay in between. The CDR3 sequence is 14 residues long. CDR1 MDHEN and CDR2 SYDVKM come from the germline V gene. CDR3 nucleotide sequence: TGTGCCAGCAGTCACCGGGACATCAGACACACCATATATTTT. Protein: CASSHRDIRHTIYF.

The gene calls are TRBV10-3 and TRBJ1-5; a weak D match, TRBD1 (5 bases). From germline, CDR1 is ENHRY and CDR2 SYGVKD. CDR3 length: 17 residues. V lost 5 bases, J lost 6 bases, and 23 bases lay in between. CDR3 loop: CAISNRDYREASQPQHF. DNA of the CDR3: TGTGCCATCAGTAACCGGGACTACAGAGAGGCAAGTCAGCCCCAGCATTTT.

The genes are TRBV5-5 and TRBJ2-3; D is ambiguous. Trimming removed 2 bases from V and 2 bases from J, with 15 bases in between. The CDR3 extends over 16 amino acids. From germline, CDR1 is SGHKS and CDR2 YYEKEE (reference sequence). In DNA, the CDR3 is TGTGCCAGCAGCTTTCCGGGTCCTACTTTCACAGATACGCAGTATTTT. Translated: CASSFPGPTFTDTQYF.

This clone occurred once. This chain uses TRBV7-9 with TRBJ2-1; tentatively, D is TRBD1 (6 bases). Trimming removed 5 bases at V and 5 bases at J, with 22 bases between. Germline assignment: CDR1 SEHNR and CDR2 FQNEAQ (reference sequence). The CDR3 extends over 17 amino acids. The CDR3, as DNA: TGTGCCAGCAGCGGGACCGAGGATCCTCACAGGGACAATGAGCAGTTCTTC. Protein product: CASSGTEDPHRDNEQFF.

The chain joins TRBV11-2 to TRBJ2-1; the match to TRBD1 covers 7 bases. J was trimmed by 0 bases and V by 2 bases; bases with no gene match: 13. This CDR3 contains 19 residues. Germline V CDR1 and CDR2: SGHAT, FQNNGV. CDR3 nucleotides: TGTGCCAGCAGCTTACGAGGGGACAGAGGCACGTACTCCTACAATGAGCAGTTCTTC. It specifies CASSLRGDRGTYSYNEQFF.

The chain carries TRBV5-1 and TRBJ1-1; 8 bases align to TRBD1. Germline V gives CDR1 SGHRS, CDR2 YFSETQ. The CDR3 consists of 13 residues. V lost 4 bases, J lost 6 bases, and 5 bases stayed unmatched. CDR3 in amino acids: CASSPQGAAEAFF. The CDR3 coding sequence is TGCGCCAGCAGCCCTCAGGGGGCGGCTGAAGCTTTCTTT. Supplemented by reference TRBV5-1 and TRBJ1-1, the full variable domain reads KAGVTQTPRYLIKTRGQQVTLSCSPISGHRSVSWYQQTPGQGLQFLFEYFSETQRNKGNFPGRFSGRQFSNSRSEMNVSTLELGDSALYLCASSPQGAAEAFFGQGTRLTVV.